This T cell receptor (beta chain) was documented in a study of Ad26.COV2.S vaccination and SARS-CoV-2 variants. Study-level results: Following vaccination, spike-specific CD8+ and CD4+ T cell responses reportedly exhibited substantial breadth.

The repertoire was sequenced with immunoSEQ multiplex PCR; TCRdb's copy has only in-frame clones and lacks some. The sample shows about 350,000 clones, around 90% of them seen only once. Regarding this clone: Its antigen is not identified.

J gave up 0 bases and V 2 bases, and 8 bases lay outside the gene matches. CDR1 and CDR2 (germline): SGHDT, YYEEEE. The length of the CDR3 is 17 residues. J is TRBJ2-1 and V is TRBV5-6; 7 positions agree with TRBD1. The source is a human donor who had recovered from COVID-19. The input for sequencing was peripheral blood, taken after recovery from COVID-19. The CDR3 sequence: CASSFFGTDISYNEQFF. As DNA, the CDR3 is TGTGCCAGCAGCTTCTTCGGGACAGATATCTCCTACAATGAGCAGTTCTTC.